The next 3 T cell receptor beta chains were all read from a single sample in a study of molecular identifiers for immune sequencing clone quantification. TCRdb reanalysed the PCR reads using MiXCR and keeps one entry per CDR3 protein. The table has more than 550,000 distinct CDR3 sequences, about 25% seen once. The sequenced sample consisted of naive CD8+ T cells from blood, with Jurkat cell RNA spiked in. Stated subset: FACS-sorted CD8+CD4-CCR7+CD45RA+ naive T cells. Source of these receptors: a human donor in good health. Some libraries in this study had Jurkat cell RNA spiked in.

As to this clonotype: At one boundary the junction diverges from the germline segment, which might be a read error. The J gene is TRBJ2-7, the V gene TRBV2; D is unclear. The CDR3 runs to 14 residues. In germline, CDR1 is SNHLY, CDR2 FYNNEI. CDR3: CAGSEFTRVYEQYF. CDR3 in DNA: TGTGCCGGCAGTGAGTTCACTCGAGTTTACGAGCAGTACTTC.

Here the CDR3 reads CASRTHTSGVYNEQFF. The CDR3 DNA sequence: TGCGCCAGCAGGACCCATACTAGCGGGGTCTACAATGAGCAGTTCTTC. V gene TRBV4-1 combines with J gene TRBJ2-1; 10 bases are a match to TRBD2. With V trimmed by 6 bases and J by 3 bases, 8 bases remained unmatched. This CDR3 has 16 amino acids. The germline V gene encodes CDR1 MGHRA and CDR2 YSYEKL.

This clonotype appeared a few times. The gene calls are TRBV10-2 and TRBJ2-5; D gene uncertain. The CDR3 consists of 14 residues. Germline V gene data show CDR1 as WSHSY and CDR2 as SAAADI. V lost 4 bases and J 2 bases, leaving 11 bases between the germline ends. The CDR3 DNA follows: TGCGCCAGCAGTGTCTATACCGGTCAAGAGACCCAGTACTTC. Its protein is CASSVYTGQETQYF.